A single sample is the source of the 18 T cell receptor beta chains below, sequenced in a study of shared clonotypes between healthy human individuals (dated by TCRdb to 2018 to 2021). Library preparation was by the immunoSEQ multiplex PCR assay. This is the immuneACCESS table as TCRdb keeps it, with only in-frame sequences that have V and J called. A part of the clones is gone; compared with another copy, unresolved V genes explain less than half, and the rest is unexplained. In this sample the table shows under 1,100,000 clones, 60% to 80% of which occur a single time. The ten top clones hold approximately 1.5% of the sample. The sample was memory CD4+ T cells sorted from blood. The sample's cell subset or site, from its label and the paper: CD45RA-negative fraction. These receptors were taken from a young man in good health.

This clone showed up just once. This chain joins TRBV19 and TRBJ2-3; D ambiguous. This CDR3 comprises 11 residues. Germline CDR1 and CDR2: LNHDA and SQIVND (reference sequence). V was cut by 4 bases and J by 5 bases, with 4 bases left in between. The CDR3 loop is CASSTGDTQYF. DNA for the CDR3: TGTGCCAGTAGTACGGGAGATACGCAGTATTTT.

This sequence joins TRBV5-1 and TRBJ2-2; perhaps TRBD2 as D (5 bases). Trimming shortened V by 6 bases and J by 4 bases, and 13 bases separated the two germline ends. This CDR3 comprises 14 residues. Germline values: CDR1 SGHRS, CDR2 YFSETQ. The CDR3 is CASTRVSGTGELFF. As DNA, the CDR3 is TGCGCCAGCACCCGGGTCAGCGGCACCGGGGAGCTGTTTTTT. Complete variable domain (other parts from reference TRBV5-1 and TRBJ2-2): KAGVTQTPRYLIKTRGQQVTLSCSPISGHRSVSWYQQTPGQGLQFLFEYFSETQRNKGNFPGRFSGRQFSNSRSEMNVSTLELGDSALYLCASTRVSGTGELFFGEGSRLTVL.

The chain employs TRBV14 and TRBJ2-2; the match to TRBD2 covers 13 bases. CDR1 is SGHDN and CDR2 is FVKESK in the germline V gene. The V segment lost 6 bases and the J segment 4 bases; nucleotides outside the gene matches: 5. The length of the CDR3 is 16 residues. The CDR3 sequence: CASSLLAGGITGELFF. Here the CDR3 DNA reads TGTGCCAGCAGTCTACTAGCGGGAGGGATCACCGGGGAGCTGTTTTTT.

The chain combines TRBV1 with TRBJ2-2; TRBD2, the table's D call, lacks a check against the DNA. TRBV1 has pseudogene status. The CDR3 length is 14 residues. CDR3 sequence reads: CTIHRGWCPGELFF. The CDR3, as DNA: TGCACCATACATCGGGGGTGGTGTCCCGGGGAGCTGTTTTTT.

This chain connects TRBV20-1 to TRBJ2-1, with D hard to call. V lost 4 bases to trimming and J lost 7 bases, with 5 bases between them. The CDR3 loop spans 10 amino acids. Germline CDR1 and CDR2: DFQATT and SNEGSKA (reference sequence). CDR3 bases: TGCAGTGCTATTCAGAATGAGCAGTTCTTC. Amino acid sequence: CSAIQNEQFF.

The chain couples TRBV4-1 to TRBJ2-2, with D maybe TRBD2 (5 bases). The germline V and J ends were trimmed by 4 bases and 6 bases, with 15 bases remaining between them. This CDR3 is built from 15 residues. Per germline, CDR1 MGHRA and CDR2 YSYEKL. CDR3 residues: CASSLMTLGAGELFF. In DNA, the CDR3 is TGCGCCAGCAGCCTTATGACGCTGGGAGCCGGGGAGCTGTTTTTT.

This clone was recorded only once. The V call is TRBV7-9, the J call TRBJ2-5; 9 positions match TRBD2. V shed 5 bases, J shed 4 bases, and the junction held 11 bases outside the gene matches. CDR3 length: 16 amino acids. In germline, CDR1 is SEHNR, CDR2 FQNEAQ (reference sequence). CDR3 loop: CASSLTRGRGGETQYF. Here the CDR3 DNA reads TGTGCCAGCAGCCTAACCCGCGGGCGGGGGGGAGAGACCCAGTACTTC.

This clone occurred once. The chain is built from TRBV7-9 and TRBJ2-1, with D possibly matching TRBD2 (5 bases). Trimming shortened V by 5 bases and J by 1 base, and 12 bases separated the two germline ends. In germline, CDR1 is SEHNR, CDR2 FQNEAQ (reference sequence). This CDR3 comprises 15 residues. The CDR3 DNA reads TGTGCCAGCAGCCGGGAAGACTTTTCCTACAATGAGCAGTTCTTC. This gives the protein CASSREDFSYNEQFF.

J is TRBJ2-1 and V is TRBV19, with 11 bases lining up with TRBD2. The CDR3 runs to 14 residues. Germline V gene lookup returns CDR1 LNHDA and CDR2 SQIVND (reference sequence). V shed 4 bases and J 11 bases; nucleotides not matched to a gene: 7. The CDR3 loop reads CASSRLAGREQQFF. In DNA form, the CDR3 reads TGTGCCAGTAGTAGACTAGCGGGAAGGGAACAGCAGTTCTTC.

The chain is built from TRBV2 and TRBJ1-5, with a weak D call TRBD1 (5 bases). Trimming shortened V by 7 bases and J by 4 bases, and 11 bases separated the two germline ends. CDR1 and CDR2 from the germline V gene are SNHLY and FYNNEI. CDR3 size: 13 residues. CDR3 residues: CASNTGQNQPQHF. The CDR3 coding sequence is TGTGCCAGCAATACCGGACAAAATCAGCCCCAGCATTTT. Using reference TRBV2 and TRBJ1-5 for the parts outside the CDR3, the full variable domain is EPEVTQTPSHQVTQMGQEVILRCVPISNHLYFYWYRQILGQKVEFLVSFYNNEISEKSEIFDDQFSVERPDGSNFTLKIRSTKLEDSAMYFCASNTGQNQPQHFGDGTRLSIL.

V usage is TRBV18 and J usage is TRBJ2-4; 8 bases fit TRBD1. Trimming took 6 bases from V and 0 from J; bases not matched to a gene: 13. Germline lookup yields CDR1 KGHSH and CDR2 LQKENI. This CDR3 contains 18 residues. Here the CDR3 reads CASSLTRTGTIAKNIQYF. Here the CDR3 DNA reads TGTGCCAGCTCCCTCACTCGGACAGGGACAATAGCCAAAAACATTCAGTACTTC.

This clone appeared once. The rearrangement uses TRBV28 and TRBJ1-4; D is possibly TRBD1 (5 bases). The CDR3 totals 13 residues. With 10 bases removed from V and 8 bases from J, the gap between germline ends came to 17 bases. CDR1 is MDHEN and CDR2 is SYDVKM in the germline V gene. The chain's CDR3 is CAIGGAEGEKLFF. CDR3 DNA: TGTGCCATCGGAGGGGCTGAGGGGGAAAAACTGTTTTTT.

The CDR3 region has the DNA TGTGCCAGCAGCGCCCGGTCGTACACTGAAGCTTTCTTT. This encodes CASSARSYTEAFF. This rearrangement joins TRBV14 to TRBJ1-1; no clear D. The CDR3 loop spans 13 amino acids. V was clipped by 5 bases and J by 3 bases, with 10 bases between them. CDR1 is SGHDN, CDR2 FVKESK, per germline.

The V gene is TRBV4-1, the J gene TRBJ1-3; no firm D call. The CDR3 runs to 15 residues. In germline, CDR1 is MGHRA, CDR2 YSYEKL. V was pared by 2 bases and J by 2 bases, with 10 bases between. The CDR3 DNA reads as TGCGCCAGCAGCCAAACGGGAGCGACTGGAAACACCATATATTTT. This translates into CASSQTGATGNTIYF.

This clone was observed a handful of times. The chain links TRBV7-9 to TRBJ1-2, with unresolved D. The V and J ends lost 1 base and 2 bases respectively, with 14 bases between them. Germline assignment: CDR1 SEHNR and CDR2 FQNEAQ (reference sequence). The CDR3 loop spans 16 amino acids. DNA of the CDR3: TGTGCCAGCAGCTTAGTAATGGGCGCCCTAAACTATGGCTACACCTTC. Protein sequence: CASSLVMGALNYGYTF.

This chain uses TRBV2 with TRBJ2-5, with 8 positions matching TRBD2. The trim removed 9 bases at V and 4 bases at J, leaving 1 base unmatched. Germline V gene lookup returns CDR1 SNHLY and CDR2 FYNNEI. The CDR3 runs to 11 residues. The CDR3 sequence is CASTSGETQYF. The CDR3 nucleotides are TGTGCCAGTACTAGCGGAGAGACCCAGTACTTC.

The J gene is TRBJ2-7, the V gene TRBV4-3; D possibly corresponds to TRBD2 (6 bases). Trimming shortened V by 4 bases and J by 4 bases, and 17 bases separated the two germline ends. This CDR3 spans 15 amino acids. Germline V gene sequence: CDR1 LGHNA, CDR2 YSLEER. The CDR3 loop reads CASSPATGGMYEQYF. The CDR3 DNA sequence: TGCGCCAGCAGCCCCGCTACAGGCGGGATGTACGAGCAGTACTTC.

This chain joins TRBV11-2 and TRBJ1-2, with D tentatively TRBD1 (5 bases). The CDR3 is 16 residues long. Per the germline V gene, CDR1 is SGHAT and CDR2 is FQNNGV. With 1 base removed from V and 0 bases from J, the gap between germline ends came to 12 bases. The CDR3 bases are TGTGCCAGCAGCTTAGGGTGGACAAGAGCTAACTATGGCTACACCTTC. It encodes CASSLGWTRANYGYTF.